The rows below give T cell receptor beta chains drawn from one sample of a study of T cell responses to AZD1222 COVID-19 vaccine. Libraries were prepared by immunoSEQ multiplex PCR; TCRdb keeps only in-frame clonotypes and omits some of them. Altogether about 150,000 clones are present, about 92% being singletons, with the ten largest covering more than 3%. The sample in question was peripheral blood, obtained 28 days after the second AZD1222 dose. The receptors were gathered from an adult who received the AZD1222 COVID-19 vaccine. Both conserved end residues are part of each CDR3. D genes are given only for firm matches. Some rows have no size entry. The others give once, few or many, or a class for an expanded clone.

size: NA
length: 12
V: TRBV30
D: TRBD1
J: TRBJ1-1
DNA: TGTGCCTGGAACAGGGGACAGACTGAAGCTTTCTTT
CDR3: CAWNRGQTEAFF

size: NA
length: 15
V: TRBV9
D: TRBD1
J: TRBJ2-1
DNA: TGTGCCAGCAGCGCCACCCCAGCACAGGGGATTGAGCAGTTCTTC
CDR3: CASSATPAQGIEQFF

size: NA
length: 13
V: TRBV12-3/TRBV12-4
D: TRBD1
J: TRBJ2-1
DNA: TGTGCCAGCAGCAACAGGGGATACAATGAGCAGTTCTTC
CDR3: CASSNRGYNEQFF

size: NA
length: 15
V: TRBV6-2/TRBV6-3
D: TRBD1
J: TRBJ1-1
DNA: TGTGCCAGCAGTTATCCGGGACAGCGGGATGAGGAAGCTTTCTTT
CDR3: CASSYPGQRDEEAFF

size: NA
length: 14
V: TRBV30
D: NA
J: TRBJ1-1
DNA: TGTGCCTGGAAGTGGTTACAGGGGAACACTGAAGCTTTCTTT
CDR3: CAWKWLQGNTEAFF

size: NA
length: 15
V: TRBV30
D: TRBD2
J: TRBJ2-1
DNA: TGTGCCTGGGGCAAGACTAGCCGTATTTACAATGAGCAGTTCTTC
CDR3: CAWGKTSRIYNEQFF

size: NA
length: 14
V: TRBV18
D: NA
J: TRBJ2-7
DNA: TGTGCCAGCTCACCCCCGGGGATGAACTACGAGCAGTACTTC
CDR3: CASSPPGMNYEQYF

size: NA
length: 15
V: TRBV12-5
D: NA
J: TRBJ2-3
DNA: TGTGCTAGTGGTTTTGGTGGGCAGGGGCCAGATACGCAGTATTTT
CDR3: CASGFGGQGPDTQYF

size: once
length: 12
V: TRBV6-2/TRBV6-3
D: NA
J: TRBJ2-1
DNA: TGTGCCAGCAGCCACCGAGGGGATGAGCAGTTCTTC
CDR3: CASSHRGDEQFF

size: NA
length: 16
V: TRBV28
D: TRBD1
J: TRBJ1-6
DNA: TGTGCCAGCACCTTCCCGGGACAGGGTGGAGGTTCACCCCTCCACTTT
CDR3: CASTFPGQGGGSPLHF

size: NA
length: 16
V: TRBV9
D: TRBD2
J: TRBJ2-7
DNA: TGTGCCAGCAGCGTAACCGGGAGGGTAAGCTCCTACGAGCAGTACTTC
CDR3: CASSVTGRVSSYEQYF

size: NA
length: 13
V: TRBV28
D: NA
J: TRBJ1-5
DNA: TGTGCCAGCAGTTTTCATAGCAATCAGCCCCAGCATTTT
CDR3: CASSFHSNQPQHF

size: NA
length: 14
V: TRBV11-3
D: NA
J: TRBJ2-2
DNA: TGTGCCAGCAGCGCCGGGGGGAACACCGGGGAGCTGTTTTTT
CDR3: CASSAGGNTGELFF

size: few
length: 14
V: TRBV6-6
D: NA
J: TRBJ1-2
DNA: TGTGCCAGCATAGGGAGGGGAGGCAACTATGGCTACACCTTC
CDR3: CASIGRGGNYGYTF

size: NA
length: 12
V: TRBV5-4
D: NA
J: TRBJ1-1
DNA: TGTGCCAGCAGCTTTTTAGGGGTCGAAGCTTTCTTT
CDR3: CASSFLGVEAFF

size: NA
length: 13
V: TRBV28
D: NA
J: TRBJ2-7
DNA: TGTGCCAGCAGTCCCCTCGGGAAGGGCGAGCAGTACTTC
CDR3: CASSPLGKGEQYF

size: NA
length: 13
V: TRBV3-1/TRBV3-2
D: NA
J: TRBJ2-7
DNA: TGTGCCAGCAGCCAAGTGCGGCTAACCGAGCAGTACTTC
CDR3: CASSQVRLTEQYF

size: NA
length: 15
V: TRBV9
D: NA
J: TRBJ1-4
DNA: TGTGCCAGCAGCGTAGACGGACGGCAGAGTGAAAAACTGTTTTTT
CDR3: CASSVDGRQSEKLFF

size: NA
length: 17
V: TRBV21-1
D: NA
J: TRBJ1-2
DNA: TGTGCCAGCAGCAAAGCCCTCGGACAGGAATCCCACTATGGCTACACCTTC
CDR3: CASSKALGQESHYGYTF

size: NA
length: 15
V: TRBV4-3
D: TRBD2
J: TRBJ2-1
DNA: TGCGCCAGCAGCCCTTCCGCGGGAGGAGGTCTTGAGCAGTTCTTC
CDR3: CASSPSAGGGLEQFF